The 32 T cell receptor beta chains given below trace back to one sample, sequenced in a study of beta chain features in type 1 diabetes. Regarding the study as a whole: Type 1 diabetes patients showed a moderate but significant shortening of TCRB CDR3s in all four CD4+ subsets.

Reverse transcribing all isolated RNA meant expressed TCRB transcripts were sequenced. Clones were read by immunoSEQ multiplex PCR, and TCRdb kept only the in-frame ones, dropping some. The sample carries around 600,000 clones, around 11% recorded once. For these receptors, no antigen is known. Sequenced input: naive CD4+ T cells from blood. These TCRs come from a young man with type 1 diabetes.

This chain's CDR3 is CASSSRQGYNEQFF. CDR3 DNA: TGTGCCAGCAGCTCTCGACAGGGGTACAATGAGCAGTTCTTC. This chain links TRBV7-2 with TRBJ2-1; TRBD1 agrees at 8 bases. This CDR3 has 14 amino acids. The germline V gene has CDR1 SGHTA and CDR2 FQGNSA. V was pared by 4 bases and J by 4 bases, with 3 bases of the junction left unmatched.

V is TRBV7-6 and J is TRBJ2-7; a weak D match, TRBD1 (5 bases). The CDR3 extends over 12 amino acids. V gave up 5 bases and J gave up 3 bases, with 8 bases separating them. CDR1 is SGHVS, CDR2 FNYEAQ, per germline. CDR3 bases: TGTGCCAGCAGCGGAGACAGCTACGAGCAGTACTTC. It encodes CASSGDSYEQYF. The variable domain in full, with the rest retrieved from reference TRBV7-6 and TRBJ2-7, is GAGVSQSPRYKVTKRGQDVALRCDPISGHVSLYWYRQALGQGPEFLTYFNYEAQQDKSGLPNDRFSAERPEGSISTLTIQRTEQRDSAMYRCASSGDSYEQYFGPGTRLTVT.

This clone showed up just a few times. The chain carries TRBV29-1 and TRBJ2-2; D ambiguous. Trimming pared 4 bases from V and 3 bases from J, leaving 9 bases between. The CDR3 is 13 residues long. Germline CDR1 reads SQVTM; CDR2 reads ANQGSEA. CDR3: CSVAMVYTGELFF. The CDR3 nucleotides are TGCAGCGTTGCAATGGTTTACACCGGGGAGCTGTTTTTT.

This clone was seen a handful of times. The rearrangement joins TRBV6-5 to TRBJ1-5, with TRBD1 as a possible D gene (5 bases). The CDR3 runs to 13 residues. V lost 11 bases and J 6 bases, leaving 17 bases between the germline ends. Germline CDR1 reads MNHEY; CDR2 reads SVGAGI. The CDR3 DNA reads TGTGCCTCCAAAGGAGACAGTGCTCAGCCCCAGCATTTT. Its protein is CASKGDSAQPQHF.

The chain couples TRBV5-1 to TRBJ2-3; the D is unclear. This CDR3 contains 14 residues. Trimming took off 0 bases at V and 4 bases at J, with 9 bases between the two ends. Germline V lookup: CDR1 SGHRS, CDR2 YFSETQ. CDR3 amino acids: CASSLGVVADTQYF. CDR3 nucleotides: TGCGCCAGCAGCTTGGGGGTTGTCGCAGATACGCAGTATTTT.

The rearrangement links TRBV18 to TRBJ2-7, with unresolved D. Trimming shortened V by 0 bases and J by 3 bases, and 9 bases separated the two germline ends. Germline-derived CDR1 and CDR2 are KGHSH and LQKENI. There are 14 residues in the CDR3. The CDR3 DNA reads TGTGCCAGCTCACCACCGGGCAGGAACTACGAGCAGTACTTC. Amino acids: CASSPPGRNYEQYF.

This clone was picked up a small number of times. V usage is TRBV10-3 and J usage is TRBJ2-5; D could derive from TRBD1 or TRBD2 (5 bases each). The ends were cut back, 6 bases at V and 4 bases at J, with 15 bases in the middle. Germline CDR1 reads ENHRY; CDR2 reads SYGVKD. The length of the CDR3 is 14 residues. DNA of the CDR3: TGTGCCATCAGCGAACGAGACGGGGCAGAGACCCAGTACTTC. Its protein is CAISERDGAETQYF.

This clone was seen a handful of times. This chain joins TRBV5-1 and TRBJ1-1; perhaps TRBD1 as D (5 bases). V lost 4 bases and J lost 2, with 15 bases in between. Germline V gives CDR1 SGHRS, CDR2 YFSETQ. This CDR3 is 15 amino acids long. The CDR3 loop reads CASSLSPGTNTEAFF. CDR3 nucleotides: TGCGCCAGCAGCCTATCTCCGGGGACTAACACTGAAGCTTTCTTT.

Remarks on this clone: Different DNA sequences within this sample yield the same CDR3. This chain connects TRBV5-1 to TRBJ1-5; possible D gene TRBD1, 5 bases. The CDR3 totals 15 residues. V dropped 0 bases and J dropped 0 bases, with 7 bases sitting between them. Per the germline V gene, CDR1 is SGHRS and CDR2 is YFSETQ. CDR3 sequence (DNA): TGCGCCAGCAGCTTGGAAGGGGCTAGCAATCAGCCCCAGCATTTT. It yields the protein CASSLEGASNQPQHF.

The gene calls are TRBV4-2 and TRBJ2-2; D gene ambiguous. Germline CDR1 LGHNA, CDR2 YNFKEQ. The CDR3 contains 14 residues. Trimming left V 1 base short and J 5 bases short, with 8 bases between. CDR3 in amino acids: CASSQGRGTGELFF. CDR3 DNA: TGTGCCAGCAGCCAAGGAAGAGGAACCGGGGAGCTGTTTTTT.

The rearrangement links TRBV6-6 to TRBJ2-1; TRBD1 matches at 9 bases. The V segment lost 3 bases and the J segment 4 bases; nucleotides outside the gene matches: 4. The CDR3 is 15 amino acids. The germline CDR1 and CDR2 sequences are MNHNY and SVGAGI (reference sequence). Written as DNA, the CDR3 is TGTGCCAGCAGTTATGGACAGGGGTCTTACAATGAGCAGTTCTTC. Its translation is CASSYGQGSYNEQFF.

This clone was seen a few times. The chain carries TRBV7-2 and TRBJ1-2; D not resolved. The length of the CDR3 is 12 residues. CDR1 is SGHTA and CDR2 is FQGNSA in the germline V gene. V was trimmed by 1 base and J by 7 bases, leaving 7 bases between them. DNA of the CDR3: TGTGCCAGCAGCTTAGAGGCCAGTGGCTACACCTTC. Translation gives CASSLEASGYTF.

A few counts support this clone. This chain joins TRBV4-3 and TRBJ1-3; no definite D call. V lost 2 bases and J 4 bases, leaving 9 bases between the germline ends. Germline values: CDR1 LGHNA, CDR2 YSLEER. The CDR3 covers 14 residues. The CDR3 region has the DNA TGCGCCAGCAGCCAATCATTGTCGGGAAACACCATATATTTT. Translating it yields CASSQSLSGNTIYF.

The chain links TRBV6-5 to TRBJ2-1; tentative D call: TRBD1 (6 bases). The CDR3 has 15 residues. In germline, CDR1 is MNHEY, CDR2 SVGAGI. V was clipped by 6 bases and J by 4 bases, with 16 bases between them. The CDR3 nucleotides read TGTGCCAGCAGAACCCAGGGGATCCTATACAATGAGCAGTTCTTC. Translating it yields CASRTQGILYNEQFF.

Details on this clone: The sample holds other DNA sequences that translate to the same CDR3. This sequence joins TRBV9 and TRBJ2-3, with D unclear. Trimming left V 3 bases short and J 1 base short, with 3 bases between. There are 12 residues in the CDR3. Per germline, CDR1 SGDLS and CDR2 YYNGEE. The CDR3 here is CASSGRTDTQYF. The CDR3 region has the DNA TGTGCCAGCAGCGGACGCACAGATACGCAGTATTTT.

The chain recombines TRBV5-1 with TRBJ1-6; D unclear. The germline gives CDR1 SGHRS, CDR2 YFSETQ. The ends were cut back, 5 bases at V and 9 bases at J, with 15 bases in the middle. The CDR3 totals 14 residues. The CDR3 DNA reads as TGCGCCAGCAGTTCCCGGGAGCACGGTTCACCCCTCCACTTT. It yields the protein CASSSREHGSPLHF.

The chain combines TRBV18 with TRBJ1-5; D is possibly TRBD1 (5 bases). The germline V gene has CDR1 KGHSH and CDR2 LQKENI. CDR3 length: 13 amino acids. V was pared by 2 bases and J by 9 bases, with 11 bases between. CDR3 sequence (DNA): TGTGCCAGCTCACCAGAGGAAAGGGGGCCCCAGCATTTT. This codes for CASSPEERGPQHF.

A few counts support this clone. The chain combines TRBV5-1 with TRBJ2-1; either TRBD1 or TRBD2 may supply D (6 bases each). The CDR3 has 18 residues. V was clipped by 3 bases and J by 0 bases, with 19 bases between them. Germline V CDR1 and CDR2: SGHRS, YFSETQ. The CDR3 here is CASSYPERPGASYNEQFF. The CDR3 nucleotides are TGCGCCAGCAGCTACCCCGAGCGTCCGGGGGCCTCCTACAATGAGCAGTTCTTC.

In its sample, this clone was seen a few times. V usage is TRBV15 and J usage is TRBJ2-2; D is unclear. Trimming took 0 bases from V and 6 from J, leaving 5 bases between them. Germline V gives CDR1 LNHNV, CDR2 YYDKDF (reference sequence). The CDR3 runs to 13 residues. The DNA of the CDR3 is TGTGCCACCAGCAGAGATTTCGCCGGGGAGCTGTTTTTT. Encoded protein: CATSRDFAGELFF.

This clone was counted a few times. The chain combines TRBV11-2 with TRBJ2-1; D remains unclear. The length of the CDR3 is 12 residues. CDR1 and CDR2 (germline): SGHAT, FQNNGV. The ends were cut back, 0 bases at V and 8 bases at J, with 5 bases in the middle. In DNA, the CDR3 is TGTGCCAGCAGCTTAGATTTCGATGAGCAGTTCTTC. Amino acids: CASSLDFDEQFF.

This clone was seen a few times. This chain links TRBV28 with TRBJ2-3; the D gene could be TRBD1 or TRBD2 (5 bases each). The CDR3 sequence is 14 residues long. Trimming removed 7 bases from V and 2 bases from J, with 13 bases in between. The germline V gene encodes CDR1 MDHEN and CDR2 SYDVKM. The CDR3 sequence is CASTEGLYTDTQYF. CDR3 in DNA: TGTGCCAGCACCGAGGGGCTGTACACAGATACGCAGTATTTT. The variable domain in full, completed from reference TRBV28 and TRBJ2-3, reads DVKVTQSSRYLVKRTGEKVFLECVQDMDHENMFWYRQDPGLGLRLIYFSYDVKMKEKGDIPEGYSVSREKKERFSLILESASTNQTSMYLCASTEGLYTDTQYFGPGTRLTVL.

The chain has TRBV6-1 and TRBJ1-5; no clear D gene. CDR1 and CDR2 (germline): MNHNS, SASEGT. The V end was cut by 7 bases, the J end by 4 bases, with 11 bases between. This CDR3 has 13 amino acids. CDR3 region: CASISVFNQPQHF. The CDR3, as DNA: TGTGCCAGCATCTCGGTTTTTAATCAGCCCCAGCATTTT.

V usage is TRBV11-3 and J usage is TRBJ2-1, with 9 nucleotides matching TRBD1. J gave up 4 bases and V 5 bases, and 9 bases lay outside the gene matches. The CDR3 sequence is 16 residues long. CDR1 is SGHNT, CDR2 YENEEA, per germline. CDR3 bases: TGTGCCAGCAGCCCGATTCGGACAGGGGTTTACAATGAGCAGTTCTTC. Its protein product is CASSPIRTGVYNEQFF. Together with reference TRBV11-3 and TRBJ2-1, the CDR3 gives the full variable domain: EAGVVQSPRYKIIEKKQPVAFWCNPISGHNTLYWYLQNLGQGPELLIRYENEEAVDDSQLPKDRFSAERLKGVDSTLKIQPAELGDSAVYLCASSPIRTGVYNEQFFGPGTRLTVL.

J is TRBJ2-2 and V is TRBV18; D not resolved. This CDR3 has 13 residues. Trimming pared 5 bases from V and 1 base from J, leaving 5 bases between. From germline, CDR1 is KGHSH and CDR2 LQKENI. As DNA, the CDR3 is TGTGCCAGCTCAGGAAGGAACACCGGGGAGCTGTTTTTT. Translation gives CASSGRNTGELFF.

V and J are TRBV7-2 and TRBJ2-3, with 7 bases fitting TRBD2. Germline V CDR1 and CDR2: SGHTA, FQGNSA. V trimming: 1 base; J trimming: 5 bases; junction bases outside the gene matches: 12. The CDR3 runs 17 residues. The CDR3 sequence is CASSLEGPGRGKDTQYF. DNA of the CDR3: TGTGCCAGCAGCTTAGAGGGACCTGGGCGGGGGAAAGATACGCAGTATTTT.

V gene TRBV19 combines with J gene TRBJ2-6; D gene unclear. Trimming took off 3 bases at V and 4 bases at J, with 13 bases between the two ends. Germline lookup yields CDR1 LNHDA and CDR2 SQIVND (reference sequence). There are 16 residues in the CDR3. Here the CDR3 reads CASSIVFHGGANVLTF. The CDR3 DNA sequence: TGTGCCAGTAGTATCGTTTTTCATGGCGGGGCCAACGTCCTGACTTTC.

V usage is TRBV19 and J usage is TRBJ1-6; possibly TRBD1 for D (5 bases). In germline, CDR1 is LNHDA, CDR2 SQIVND (reference sequence). The CDR3 runs to 15 residues. The ends were cut back, 4 bases at V and 9 bases at J, with 16 bases in the middle. CDR3 region: CASSTGSPISSPLHF. DNA for the CDR3: TGTGCCAGTAGTACAGGGTCCCCTATCAGTTCACCCCTCCACTTT.

This clone was counted between two and nine times. This chain uses TRBV6-6 with TRBJ2-1, with 8 bases identical to TRBD1. CDR3 length equals 15 residues. The junction had 9 bases not matched to a gene; V was cut back by 2 bases and J by 9 bases. Germline CDR1 and CDR2: MNHNY and SVGAGI (reference sequence). CDR3 loop: CASSYVGQGASEQFF. DNA of the CDR3: TGTGCCAGCAGTTACGTAGGGCAGGGGGCGAGTGAGCAGTTCTTC.

The chain has TRBV5-1 and TRBJ2-1, with 9 nucleotides matching TRBD2. CDR3 length equals 16 residues. The V gene's germline CDR1 is SGHRS and CDR2 YFSETQ. V lost 0 bases to trimming and J lost 10 bases; unmatched junction nucleotides: 11. This CDR3 reads CASSLELAGLWGEQFF. DNA of the CDR3: TGCGCCAGCAGCTTGGAGCTAGCGGGGCTCTGGGGGGAGCAGTTCTTC.

The chain joins TRBV11-2 to TRBJ2-7; D is tentatively TRBD1 or TRBD2 (5 bases each). CDR3 length: 15 residues. Germline CDR1 SGHAT, CDR2 FQNNGV. Trimming took 5 bases from V and 4 from J, leaving 18 bases between them. The CDR3 region is CASSPGPGPSYEQYF. Here the CDR3 DNA reads TGTGCCAGCAGCCCTGGTCCGGGACCGAGTTACGAGCAGTACTTC.

The chain links TRBV5-6 to TRBJ2-5, with unresolved D. Germline V gives CDR1 SGHDT, CDR2 YYEEEE. Between the trimmed V and J ends, which lost 0 bases and 7 bases, there was a span of 4 bases. The CDR3 spans 11 residues. This CDR3 is CASSLGVTQYF. CDR3 coding DNA: TGTGCCAGCAGCTTGGGGGTGACCCAGTACTTC.

V is TRBV7-9 and J is TRBJ2-5; D remains ambiguous. The germline V gene has CDR1 SEHNR and CDR2 FQNEAQ (reference sequence). V lost 4 bases and J 5 bases, leaving 8 bases between the germline ends. The CDR3 totals 12 residues. CDR3 sequence reads: CASSYLGETQYF. In nucleotides, the CDR3 is TGTGCCAGCAGCTACCTGGGGGAGACCCAGTACTTC.